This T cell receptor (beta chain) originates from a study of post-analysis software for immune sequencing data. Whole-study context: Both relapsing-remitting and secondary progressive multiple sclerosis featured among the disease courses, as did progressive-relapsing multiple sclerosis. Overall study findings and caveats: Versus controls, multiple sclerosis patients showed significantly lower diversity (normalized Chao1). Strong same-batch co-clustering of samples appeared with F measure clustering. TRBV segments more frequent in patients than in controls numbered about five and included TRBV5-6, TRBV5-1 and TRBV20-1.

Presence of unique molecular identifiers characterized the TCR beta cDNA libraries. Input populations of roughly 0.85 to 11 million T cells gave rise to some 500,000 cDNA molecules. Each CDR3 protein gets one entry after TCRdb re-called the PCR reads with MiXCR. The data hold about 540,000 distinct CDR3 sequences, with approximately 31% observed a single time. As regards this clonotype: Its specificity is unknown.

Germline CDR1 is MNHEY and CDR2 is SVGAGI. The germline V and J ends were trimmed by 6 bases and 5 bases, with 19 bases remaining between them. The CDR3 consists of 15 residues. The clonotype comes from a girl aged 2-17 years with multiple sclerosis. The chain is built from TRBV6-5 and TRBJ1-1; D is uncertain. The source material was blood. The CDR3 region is CASSLKGFTGTEAFF. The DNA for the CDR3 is TGTGCCAGCAGCCTAAAGGGTTTTACGGGGACTGAAGCTTTCTTT.